The 5 T cell receptor beta chains below come from one sample, sequenced in a study of blood T cell repertoires in COVID-19. The protocol was immunoSEQ multiplex PCR, while the TCRdb copy is restricted to in-frame clones and leaves out a portion. The top ten hold 1.2% of the sample, which has 80,000 to 90,000 clones, roughly 90% seen once. The sample taken for sequencing was peripheral blood. The receptors were gathered from a man older than 75 with active or convalescent COVID-19.

V gene TRBV7-9 combines with J gene TRBJ2-1, with 8 nucleotides matching TRBD1. Trimming removed 6 bases from V and 5 bases from J; junction bases left unmatched: 9. Germline V CDR1 and CDR2: SEHNR, FQNEAQ (reference sequence). CDR3 length equals 15 residues. The CDR3 is CASRAGTGPHNEQFF. The CDR3 bases are TGTGCCAGCAGAGCAGGGACAGGTCCTCACAATGAGCAGTTCTTC.

The chain joins TRBV21-1 to TRBJ1-2; no DNA check was done on the table's D call, TRBD1. TRBV21-1 is a pseudogene. This CDR3 contains 19 residues. CDR3 residues: CASSKECRTGYDPINGYTF. In nucleotides, the CDR3 is TGTGCCAGCAGCAAAGAATGTCGGACAGGCTACGACCCCATAAATGGCTACACCTTC.

The CDR3 region has the DNA TGCGCCAGCAGCTTGGGACAGGATGGAAATTCACCCCTCCACTTT. Its protein is CASSLGQDGNSPLHF. The genes are TRBV5-1 and TRBJ1-6; maybe TRBD1 (6 bases). The CDR3 has 15 amino acids. Germline V gene data show CDR1 as SGHRS and CDR2 as YFSETQ. Trimming removed 0 bases at V and 7 bases at J, with 11 bases between.

The chain links TRBV5-4 to TRBJ2-1; D uncertain. Germline V gene sequence: CDR1 SGHNT, CDR2 YYREEE (reference sequence). This CDR3 is built from 13 residues. Deletions cut 4 bases from V and 3 bases from J, with 8 bases between. CDR3 amino acids: CASSRDIYNEQFF. The CDR3 DNA follows: TGTGCCAGCAGCCGCGACATCTACAATGAGCAGTTCTTC.

The chain combines TRBV6-6 with TRBJ2-7, with TRBD2 matching 8 bases. V lost 0 bases and J lost 7; bases outside the gene matches: 8. This CDR3 has 15 amino acids. Germline CDR1 is MNHNY and CDR2 is SVGAGI (reference sequence). This CDR3 reads CASSYSGSGVLEQYF. Written as DNA, the CDR3 is TGTGCCAGCAGTTACTCTGGTAGCGGGGTGCTTGAGCAGTACTTC.